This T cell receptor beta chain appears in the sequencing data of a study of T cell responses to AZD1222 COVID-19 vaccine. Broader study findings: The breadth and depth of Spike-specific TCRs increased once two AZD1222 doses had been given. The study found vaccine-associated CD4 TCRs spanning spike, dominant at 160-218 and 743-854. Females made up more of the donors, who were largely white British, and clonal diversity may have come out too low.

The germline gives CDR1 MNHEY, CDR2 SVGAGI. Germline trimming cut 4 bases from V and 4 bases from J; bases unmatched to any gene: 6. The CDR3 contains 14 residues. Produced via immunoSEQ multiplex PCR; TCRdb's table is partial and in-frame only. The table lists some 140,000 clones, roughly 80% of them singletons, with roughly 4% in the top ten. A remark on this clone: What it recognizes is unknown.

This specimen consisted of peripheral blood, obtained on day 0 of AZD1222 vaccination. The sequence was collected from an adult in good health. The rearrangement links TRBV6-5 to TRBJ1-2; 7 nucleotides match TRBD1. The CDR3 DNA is TGTGCCAGCAGTTTGGACAGGCGGCCCTATGGCTACACCTTC. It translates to CASSLDRRPYGYTF.